This is a list of T cell receptor beta chains from one sample in a study of early T cells in non-severe SARS-CoV-2 infection. Each CDR3 protein gets one entry after TCRdb re-called the 5' RACE reads with MiXCR. The profile shows under 30,000 distinct CDR3 sequences, about 4.6% of them singletons. The sequencing sample was made of whole blood. The receptors were sampled from an adult who was a healthcare worker with PCR-confirmed SARS-CoV-2 infection or an uninfected control (not recorded which). Both conserved end residues are part of each CDR3. Fields, in order: CDR3 DNA, CDR3 protein, D gene, CDR3 length, J gene, V gene, clone size. The D gene is left open where the match is weak. Not every row has a clone size; where given, it reads once, few, many or a size class.

TGTGCCAGCAGTTACGGGGAGACTGAAGCTTTCTTT	CASSYGETEAFF	-	12	TRBJ1-1	TRBV6-2/TRBV6-3	many
TGTGCCAGCAAGCGGAATCCCTACGAGCAGTACTTC	CASKRNPYEQYF	-	12	TRBJ2-7	TRBV2	many
TGTGCCAGCATCCCCATGACAGGCCTTTCGAACACTGAAGCTTTCTTT	CASIPMTGLSNTEAFF	-	16	TRBJ1-1	TRBV6-6	many
TGTGCCAGCAGCCTCCAGGTGGCGGGCGGAGAGACCCAGTACTTC	CASSLQVAGGETQYF	-	15	TRBJ2-5	TRBV7-6	-
TGTGCCAGCAGTTACTCGGTCGGAGCTTTCTTT	CASSYSVGAFF	-	11	TRBJ1-1	TRBV6-2/TRBV6-3	many
TGTGCCAGCAGCCAACACCTGATAGCGGGAGACCCTCGCAATGAGCAGTTCTTC	CASSQHLIAGDPRNEQFF	TRBD2	18	TRBJ2-1	TRBV3-1	many
TGCGCCAGCAGCACGACCGGCCAAGGGAACATTCAGTACTTC	CASSTTGQGNIQYF	-	14	TRBJ2-4	TRBV5-1	many
TGTGCCAGCAGTGAACGGGGCCAAGGCGCCGGGGAGCTGTTTTTT	CASSERGQGAGELFF	-	15	TRBJ2-2	TRBV6-1	many
TGTGCCAGCAGCTTAGGAGACAGAAGCTCTGAGCAGTACTTC	CASSLGDRSSEQYF	-	14	TRBJ2-7	TRBV11-1	many
TGTGCCAGCCAGACCGCTCAAACGGGAAATGAGCAGTTCTTC	CASQTAQTGNEQFF	-	14	TRBJ2-1	TRBV28	many
TGCAGTGCTCCGACCCCCTCCTACGAGCAGTACTTC	CSAPTPSYEQYF	-	12	TRBJ2-7	TRBV20-1	many
TGTGCTAGTGGCCCCTCCGCGGGAAACACCATATATTTT	CASGPSAGNTIYF	-	13	TRBJ1-3	TRBV12-5	many
TGTGCCAGCAGCTCTGGGGGACCATCCCACTTT	CASSSGGPSHF	-	11	TRBJ1-6	TRBV5-8	few
TGTGCCAGCAGCTACAGGGGGCGGTTCGAGCAGTACTTC	CASSYRGRFEQYF	TRBD1	13	TRBJ2-7	TRBV5-4	many
TGTGCCTGGATAAACAATGAGCAGTTCTTC	CAWINNEQFF	-	10	TRBJ2-1	TRBV30	many
TGTGCCACCCCTCGGACAGGGGGCGAGAACACTGAAGCTTTCTTT	CATPRTGGENTEAFF	TRBD1	15	TRBJ1-1	TRBV15	many
TGTGCCAGCAGCCTACTAGCGGGAGCAGATACGCAGTATTTT	CASSLLAGADTQYF	TRBD2	14	TRBJ2-3	TRBV7-6	few
TGTGCCAGCAGTTACTCGACCGGACCCTACAATGAGCAGTTCTTC	CASSYSTGPYNEQFF	-	15	TRBJ2-1	TRBV6-2/TRBV6-3	many
TGCAGTGCTAAACAGAATTTAAATGAAAAACTGTTTTTT	CSAKQNLNEKLFF	-	13	TRBJ1-4	TRBV20-1	many
TGTGCCAGCAGGAATAAGACTAGCGGGAGGTACGAGCAGTACTTC	CASRNKTSGRYEQYF	TRBD2	15	TRBJ2-7	TRBV5-4	many
TGCAGCGGCGGATATCGACAGGGCGATAACATTCAGTACTTC	CSGGYRQGDNIQYF	TRBD1	14	TRBJ2-4	TRBV29-1	many
TGTGCCAGCAGTCGCTCCGGGGGGGCTTACGAGCAGTACTTC	CASSRSGGAYEQYF	TRBD2	14	TRBJ2-7	TRBV6-2/TRBV6-3	-
TGTGCCAGCTCACCTCTGGACACGTACAATGAGCAGTTCTTC	CASSPLDTYNEQFF	-	14	TRBJ2-1	TRBV18	many
TGCAGTGCTAGGTCAGCCTGGGGCTCCTACAATGAGCAGTTCTTC	CSARSAWGSYNEQFF	-	15	TRBJ2-1	TRBV20-1	many
TGTGCCAGCTCACCATCTCCATGGAATAGCAATCAGCCCCAGCATTTT	CASSPSPWNSNQPQHF	-	16	TRBJ1-5	TRBV18	many
TGTGCCAGTTCCCGGGGGTTCACAGATACGCAGTATTTT	CASSRGFTDTQYF	-	13	TRBJ2-3	TRBV19	many
TGTGCCAGCAGCTTCCTCCTACAGGGAACCTACAATGAGCAGTTCTTC	CASSFLLQGTYNEQFF	-	16	TRBJ2-1	TRBV7-6	many
TGCAGTGCTACCGGGACTAACTCAGGAGATACGCAGTATTTT	CSATGTNSGDTQYF	TRBD2	14	TRBJ2-3	TRBV20-1	many
TGTGCCAGCAGATCAGGGTTCAATTCACCCCTCCACTTT	CASRSGFNSPLHF	-	13	TRBJ1-6	TRBV7-2	many
TGTGCCAGCAGCTCCTTCGAAGGGGACGAGCAGTACTTC	CASSSFEGDEQYF	-	13	TRBJ2-7	TRBV7-8	many
TGTGCCAGCTCACGCTCTGGTAGTGGTGCGGCCTACGAGCAGTACTTC	CASSRSGSGAAYEQYF	-	16	TRBJ2-7	TRBV18	many
TGTGCCACCCGACAGGGCCTTTCGAATTCACCCCTCCACTTT	CATRQGLSNSPLHF	TRBD1	14	TRBJ1-6	TRBV19	-
TGTGCCAGCAGCGTAGCAGACAGGGATCGAGAAAAACTGTTTTTT	CASSVADRDREKLFF	TRBD1	15	TRBJ1-4	TRBV9	many
TGTGCCAGCAGCTTGGTAGGGGAAGAGACCCAGTACTTC	CASSLVGEETQYF	-	13	TRBJ2-5	TRBV5-4	many
TGTGCCAGCAGTTACGGGACGGGCACTGAAGCTTTCTTT	CASSYGTGTEAFF	-	13	TRBJ1-1	TRBV6-5	medium-sized
TGTGCCAGCAGCCAAGAAAAATCCGTGAACACCGGGGAGCTGTTTTTT	CASSQEKSVNTGELFF	-	16	TRBJ2-2	TRBV4-2	few
TGCGCCAGCAGCCAAGGTTTAGCGGTAGGAACCCTCCACTTT	CASSQGLAVGTLHF	-	14	TRBJ1-6	TRBV4-1	-
TGTGCCAGCAGATCTACAGGGGGGCGACCACATTTAACCTACAATGAGCAGTTCTTC	CASRSTGGRPHLTYNEQFF	TRBD1	19	TRBJ2-1	TRBV11-2	-
TGTGCCAGCAGCTTAGAGGGGGAGCACCAAGAGACCCAGTACTTC	CASSLEGEHQETQYF	-	15	TRBJ2-5	TRBV11-2	few
TGCGCCAGCAGCGCAGGACTAGCGGGGGGAGAGCAGTTCTTC	CASSAGLAGGEQFF	TRBD2	14	TRBJ2-1	TRBV5-1	once
TGCAGTGCTAGAGAAGGACTTCGCCCTGGAAACACCATATATTTT	CSAREGLRPGNTIYF	-	15	TRBJ1-3	TRBV20-1	medium-sized
TGCGCCAGCAGCCTGGACAGTACCTCCTACGAGCAGTACTTC	CASSLDSTSYEQYF	-	14	TRBJ2-7	TRBV4-1	-
TGTGCCAGCAGCTTGACAGGGGGTACCACTGAAGCTTTCTTT	CASSLTGGTTEAFF	TRBD1	14	TRBJ1-1	TRBV7-3	many
TGTGCCAGCTCACCATTACAGACTGGAAACACCATATATTTT	CASSPLQTGNTIYF	-	14	TRBJ1-3	TRBV18	many
TGTGCTAGTGGCCCCCCAACAGGGACCGATGAGCAGTTCTTC	CASGPPTGTDEQFF	-	14	TRBJ2-1	TRBV12-5	many